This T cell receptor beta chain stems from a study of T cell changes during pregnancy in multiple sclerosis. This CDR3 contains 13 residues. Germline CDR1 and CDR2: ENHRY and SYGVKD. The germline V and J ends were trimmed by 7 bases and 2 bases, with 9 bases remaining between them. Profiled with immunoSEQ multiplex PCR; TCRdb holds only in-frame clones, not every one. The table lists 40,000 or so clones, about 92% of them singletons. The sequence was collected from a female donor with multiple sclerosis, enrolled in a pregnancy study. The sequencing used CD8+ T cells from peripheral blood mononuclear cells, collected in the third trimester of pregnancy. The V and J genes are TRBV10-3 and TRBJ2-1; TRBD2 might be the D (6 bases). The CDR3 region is CAINGGTYNEQFF. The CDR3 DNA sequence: TGTGCCATCAACGGCGGGACCTACAATGAGCAGTTCTTC.